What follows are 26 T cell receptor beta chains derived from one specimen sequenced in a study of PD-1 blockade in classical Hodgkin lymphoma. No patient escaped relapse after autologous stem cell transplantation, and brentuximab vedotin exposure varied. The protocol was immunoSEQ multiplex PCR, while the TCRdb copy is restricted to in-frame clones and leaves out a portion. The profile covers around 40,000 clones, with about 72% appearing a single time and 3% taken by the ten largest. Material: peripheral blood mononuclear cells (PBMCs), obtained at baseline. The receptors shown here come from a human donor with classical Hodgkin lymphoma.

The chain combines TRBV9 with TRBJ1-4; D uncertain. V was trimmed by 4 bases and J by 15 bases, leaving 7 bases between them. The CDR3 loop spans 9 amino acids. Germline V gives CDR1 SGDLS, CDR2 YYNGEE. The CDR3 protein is CASSLEVFF. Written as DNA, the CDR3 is TGTGCCAGCAGCCTAGAGGTGTTTTTT.

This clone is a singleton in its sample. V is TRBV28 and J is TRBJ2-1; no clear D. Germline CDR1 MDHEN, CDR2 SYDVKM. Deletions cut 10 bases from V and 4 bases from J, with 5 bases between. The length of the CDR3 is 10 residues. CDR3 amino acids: CATIYNEQFF. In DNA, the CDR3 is TGTGCCACCATTTACAATGAGCAGTTCTTC.

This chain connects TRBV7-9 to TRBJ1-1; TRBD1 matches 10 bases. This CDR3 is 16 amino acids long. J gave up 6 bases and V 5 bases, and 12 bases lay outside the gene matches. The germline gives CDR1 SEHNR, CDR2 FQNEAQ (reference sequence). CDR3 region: CASSLPRGQGKPEAFF. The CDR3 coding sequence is TGTGCCAGCAGCCTCCCGAGGGGACAGGGGAAGCCTGAAGCTTTCTTT.

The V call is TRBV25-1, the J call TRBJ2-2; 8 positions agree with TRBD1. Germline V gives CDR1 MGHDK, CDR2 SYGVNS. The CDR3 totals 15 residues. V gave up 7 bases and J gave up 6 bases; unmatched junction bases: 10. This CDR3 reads CASTPRGRASGELFF. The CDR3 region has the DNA TGTGCCAGCACCCCCAGGGGGCGCGCGTCCGGGGAGCTGTTTTTT. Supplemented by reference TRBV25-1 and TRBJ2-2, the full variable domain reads EADIYQTPRYLVIGTGKKITLECSQTMGHDKMYWYQQDPGMELHLIHYSYGVNSTEKGDLSSESTVSRIRTEHFPLTLESARPSHTSQYLCASTPRGRASGELFFGEGSRLTVL.

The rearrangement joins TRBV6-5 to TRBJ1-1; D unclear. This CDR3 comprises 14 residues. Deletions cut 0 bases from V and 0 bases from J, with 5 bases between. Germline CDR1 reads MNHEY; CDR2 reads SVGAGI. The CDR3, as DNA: TGTGCCAGCAGTTACTCCCGACTGAACACTGAAGCTTTCTTT. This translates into CASSYSRLNTEAFF.

For the CDR3, the DNA is TGTGCCAGCAGCTTAGGGGGCGCCGCTGAAGCTTTCTTT. Protein sequence: CASSLGGAAEAFF. The V gene is TRBV13, the J gene TRBJ1-1; D is unresolved. The CDR3 runs to 13 residues. Trimming stripped 0 bases from V and 6 bases from J, with 8 bases between. Per germline, CDR1 PRHDT and CDR2 FYEKMQ (reference sequence).

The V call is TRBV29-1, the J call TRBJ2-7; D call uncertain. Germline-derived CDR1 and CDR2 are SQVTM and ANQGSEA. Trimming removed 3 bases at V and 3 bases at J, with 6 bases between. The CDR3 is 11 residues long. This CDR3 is CSVENIYEQYF. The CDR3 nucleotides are TGCAGCGTTGAGAACATCTACGAGCAGTACTTC.

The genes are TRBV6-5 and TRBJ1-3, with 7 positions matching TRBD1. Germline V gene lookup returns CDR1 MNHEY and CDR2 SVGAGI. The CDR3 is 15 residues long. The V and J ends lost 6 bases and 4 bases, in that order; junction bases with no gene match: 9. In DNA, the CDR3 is TGTGCCAGCAGCCATGGGGGGACAGTCGGAAACACCATATATTTT. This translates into CASSHGGTVGNTIYF.

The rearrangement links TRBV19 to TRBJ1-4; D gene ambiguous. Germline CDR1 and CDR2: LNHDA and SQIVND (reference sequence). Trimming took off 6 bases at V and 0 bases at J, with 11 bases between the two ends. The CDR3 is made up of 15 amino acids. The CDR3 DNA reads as TGTGCCAGTAGGCGCACGGCGGCAACTAATGAAAAACTGTTTTTT. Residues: CASRRTAATNEKLFF.

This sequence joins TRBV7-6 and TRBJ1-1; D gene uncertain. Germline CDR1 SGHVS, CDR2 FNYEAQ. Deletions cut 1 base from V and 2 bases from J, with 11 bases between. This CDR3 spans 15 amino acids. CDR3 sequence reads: CASSLVLGLNTEAFF. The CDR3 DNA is TGTGCCAGCAGCTTAGTGCTGGGTTTAAACACTGAAGCTTTCTTT. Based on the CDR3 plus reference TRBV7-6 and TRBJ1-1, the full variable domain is GAGVSQSPRYKVTKRGQDVALRCDPISGHVSLYWYRQALGQGPEFLTYFNYEAQQDKSGLPNDRFSAERPEGSISTLTIQRTEQRDSAMYRCASSLVLGLNTEAFFGQGTRLTVV.

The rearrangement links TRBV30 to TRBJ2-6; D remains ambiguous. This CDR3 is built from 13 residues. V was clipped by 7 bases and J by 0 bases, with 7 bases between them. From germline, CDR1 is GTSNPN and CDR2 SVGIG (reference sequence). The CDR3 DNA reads TGTGCCTTCCAGAACTCTGGGGCCAACGTCCTGACTTTC. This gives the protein CAFQNSGANVLTF.

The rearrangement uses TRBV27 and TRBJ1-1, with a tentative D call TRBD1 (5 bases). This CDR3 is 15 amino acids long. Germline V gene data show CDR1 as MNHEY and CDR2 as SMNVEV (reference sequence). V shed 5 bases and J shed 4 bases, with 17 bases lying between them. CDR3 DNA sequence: TGTGCCAGCAGTCCACCGGGACCGACGAGCACTGAAGCTTTCTTT. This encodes CASSPPGPTSTEAFF.

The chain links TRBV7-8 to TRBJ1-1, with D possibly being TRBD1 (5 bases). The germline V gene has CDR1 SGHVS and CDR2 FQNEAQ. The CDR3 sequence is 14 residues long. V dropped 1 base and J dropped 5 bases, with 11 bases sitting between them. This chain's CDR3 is CASSLGEGVTEAFF. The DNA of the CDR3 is TGTGCCAGCAGCTTAGGGGAAGGGGTAACTGAAGCTTTCTTT.

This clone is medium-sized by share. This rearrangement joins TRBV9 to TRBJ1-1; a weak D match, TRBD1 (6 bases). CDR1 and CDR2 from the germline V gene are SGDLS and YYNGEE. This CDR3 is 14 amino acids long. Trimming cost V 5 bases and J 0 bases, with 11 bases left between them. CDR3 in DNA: TGTGCCAGCAGTCCGGGACATTTGAACACTGAAGCTTTCTTT. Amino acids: CASSPGHLNTEAFF.

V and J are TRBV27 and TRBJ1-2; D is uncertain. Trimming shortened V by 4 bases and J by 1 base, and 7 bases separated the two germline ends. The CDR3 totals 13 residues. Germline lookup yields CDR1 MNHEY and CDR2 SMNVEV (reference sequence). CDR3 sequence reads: CASSSLDNYGYTF. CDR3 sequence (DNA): TGTGCCAGCAGTTCCTTAGATAACTATGGCTACACCTTC.

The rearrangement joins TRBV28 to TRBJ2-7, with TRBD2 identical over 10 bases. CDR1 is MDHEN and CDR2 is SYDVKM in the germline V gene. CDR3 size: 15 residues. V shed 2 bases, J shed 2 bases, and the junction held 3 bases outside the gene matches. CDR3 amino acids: CASSLGTSATYEQYF. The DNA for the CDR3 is TGTGCCAGCAGTTTAGGGACTAGCGCGACCTACGAGCAGTACTTC.

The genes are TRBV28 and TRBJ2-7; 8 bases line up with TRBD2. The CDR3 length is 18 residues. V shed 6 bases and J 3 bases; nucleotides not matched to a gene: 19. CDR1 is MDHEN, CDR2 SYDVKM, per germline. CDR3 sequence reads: CASSILASTGGPGYEQYF. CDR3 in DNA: TGTGCCAGCAGCATATTGGCCTCAACGGGAGGGCCAGGCTACGAGCAGTACTTC.

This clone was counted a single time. In nucleotides, the CDR3 is TGTGCCAGCAGCTTAGCAAGACTTTGGGGGAGCGGCACCGGGGAGCTGTTTTTT. Translation: CASSLARLWGSGTGELFF. V is TRBV7-9 and J is TRBJ2-2; either TRBD1 or TRBD2 may fit D (5 bases each). Germline lookup yields CDR1 SEHNR and CDR2 FQNEAQ (reference sequence). The V end was cut by 0 bases, the J end by 4 bases, with 18 bases between. The CDR3 loop spans 18 amino acids. Based on the CDR3 plus reference TRBV7-9 and TRBJ2-2, the full variable domain is DTGVSQNPRHKITKRGQNVTFRCDPISEHNRLYWYRQTLGQGPEFLTYFQNEAQLEKSRLLSDRFSAERPKGSFSTLEIQRTEQGDSAMYLCASSLARLWGSGTGELFFGEGSRLTVL.

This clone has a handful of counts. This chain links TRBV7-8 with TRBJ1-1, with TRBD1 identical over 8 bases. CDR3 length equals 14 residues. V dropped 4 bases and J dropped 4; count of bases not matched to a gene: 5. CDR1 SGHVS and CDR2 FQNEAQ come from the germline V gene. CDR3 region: CASSSGGYGTEAFF. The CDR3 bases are TGTGCCAGCAGCTCAGGGGGCTACGGCACTGAAGCTTTCTTT.

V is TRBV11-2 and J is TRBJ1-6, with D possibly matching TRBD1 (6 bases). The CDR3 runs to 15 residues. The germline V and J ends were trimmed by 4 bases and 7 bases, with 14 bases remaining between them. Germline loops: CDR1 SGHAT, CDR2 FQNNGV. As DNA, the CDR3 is TGTGCCAGCAGCTCCCAAGGTAGGGGGAATTCACCCCTCCACTTT. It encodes CASSSQGRGNSPLHF. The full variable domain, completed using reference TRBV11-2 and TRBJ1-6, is EAGVAQSPRYKIIEKRQSVAFWCNPISGHATLYWYQQILGQGPKLLIQFQNNGVVDDSQLPKDRFSAERLKGVDSTLKIQPAKLEDSAVYLCASSSQGRGNSPLHFGNGTRLTVT.

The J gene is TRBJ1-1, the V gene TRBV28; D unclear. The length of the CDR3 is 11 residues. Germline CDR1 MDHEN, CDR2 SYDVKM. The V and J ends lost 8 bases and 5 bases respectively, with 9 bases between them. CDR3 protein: CASWDWTEAFF. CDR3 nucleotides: TGTGCCAGCTGGGATTGGACTGAAGCTTTCTTT.

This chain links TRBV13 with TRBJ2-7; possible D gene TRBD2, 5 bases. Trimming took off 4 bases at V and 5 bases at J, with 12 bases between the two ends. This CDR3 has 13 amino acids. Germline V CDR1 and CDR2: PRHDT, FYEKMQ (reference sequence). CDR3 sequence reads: CASSSPDWNEQYF. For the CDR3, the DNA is TGTGCCAGCAGCTCCCCGGACTGGAACGAGCAGTACTTC. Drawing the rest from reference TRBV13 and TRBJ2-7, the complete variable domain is AAGVIQSPRHLIKEKRETATLKCYPIPRHDTVYWYQQGPGQDPQFLISFYEKMQSDKGSIPDRFSAQQFSDYHSELNMSSLELGDSALYFCASSSPDWNEQYFGPGTRLTVT.

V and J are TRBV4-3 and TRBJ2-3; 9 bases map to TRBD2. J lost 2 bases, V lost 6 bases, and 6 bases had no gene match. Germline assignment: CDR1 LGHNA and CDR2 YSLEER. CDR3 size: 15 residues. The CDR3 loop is CASRAGLAVTDTQYF. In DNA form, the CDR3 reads TGCGCCAGCAGGGCGGGACTAGCTGTCACAGATACGCAGTATTTT.

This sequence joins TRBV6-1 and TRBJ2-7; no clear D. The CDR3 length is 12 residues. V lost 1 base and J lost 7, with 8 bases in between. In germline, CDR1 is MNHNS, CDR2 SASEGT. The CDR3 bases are TGTGCCAGCAGTGAAGTAGGTCGAGAGCAGTACTTC. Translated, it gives CASSEVGREQYF.

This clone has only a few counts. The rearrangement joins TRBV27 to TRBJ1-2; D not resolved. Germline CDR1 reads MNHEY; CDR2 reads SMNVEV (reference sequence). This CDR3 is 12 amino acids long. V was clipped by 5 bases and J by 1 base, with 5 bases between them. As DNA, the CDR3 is TGTGCCAGCAGTAACAGTAACTATGGCTACACCTTC. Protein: CASSNSNYGYTF.

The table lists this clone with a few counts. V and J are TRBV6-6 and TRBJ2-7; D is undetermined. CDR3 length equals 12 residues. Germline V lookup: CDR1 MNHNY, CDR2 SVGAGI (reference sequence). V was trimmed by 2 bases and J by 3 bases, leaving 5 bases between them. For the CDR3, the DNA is TGTGCCAGCAGTTACGGGATCTACGAGCAGTACTTC. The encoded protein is CASSYGIYEQYF.